This TCR beta chain appears in the sequencing data of a study of blood T cell repertoires in COVID-19. Per the original data handling: It was from reference gene primer amplification that nucleated cell counts were estimated. Sequencing used immunoSEQ multiplex PCR; TCRdb keeps in-frame clones, though not all of them. V and J calls and clone size are copied from that table; D and trimming were computed from the DNA. The sample contains a few hundred thousand clones, approximately 86% of which appear only once. Trimming cost V 0 bases and J 2 bases, with 14 bases left between them. The CDR3 consists of 16 residues. Germline CDR1 MNHEY, CDR2 SVGAGI.

Specimen: peripheral blood. The chain couples TRBV6-5 to TRBJ2-7; no definite D call. This clonotype was sampled from a woman aged 55-70 years with COVID-19, enrolled during active disease. CDR3 loop: CASSYSTGSRTYEQYF. The DNA for the CDR3 is TGTGCCAGCAGTTACTCGACTGGTTCACGGACCTACGAGCAGTACTTC.